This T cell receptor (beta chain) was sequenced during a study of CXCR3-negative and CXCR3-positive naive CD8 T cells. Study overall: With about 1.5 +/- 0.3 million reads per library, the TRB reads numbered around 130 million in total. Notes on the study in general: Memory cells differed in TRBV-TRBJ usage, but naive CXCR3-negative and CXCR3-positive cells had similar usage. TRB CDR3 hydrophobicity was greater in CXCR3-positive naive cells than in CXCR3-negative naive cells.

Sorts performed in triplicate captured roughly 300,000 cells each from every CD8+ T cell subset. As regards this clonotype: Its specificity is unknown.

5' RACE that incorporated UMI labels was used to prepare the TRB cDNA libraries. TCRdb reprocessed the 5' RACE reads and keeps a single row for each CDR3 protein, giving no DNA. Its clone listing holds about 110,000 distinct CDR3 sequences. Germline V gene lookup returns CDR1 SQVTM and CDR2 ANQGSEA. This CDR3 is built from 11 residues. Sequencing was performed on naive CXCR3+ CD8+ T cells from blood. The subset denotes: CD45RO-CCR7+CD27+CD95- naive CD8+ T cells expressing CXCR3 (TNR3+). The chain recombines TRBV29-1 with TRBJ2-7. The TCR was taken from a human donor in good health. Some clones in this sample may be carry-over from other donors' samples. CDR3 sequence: CSVGSEVEQYF.